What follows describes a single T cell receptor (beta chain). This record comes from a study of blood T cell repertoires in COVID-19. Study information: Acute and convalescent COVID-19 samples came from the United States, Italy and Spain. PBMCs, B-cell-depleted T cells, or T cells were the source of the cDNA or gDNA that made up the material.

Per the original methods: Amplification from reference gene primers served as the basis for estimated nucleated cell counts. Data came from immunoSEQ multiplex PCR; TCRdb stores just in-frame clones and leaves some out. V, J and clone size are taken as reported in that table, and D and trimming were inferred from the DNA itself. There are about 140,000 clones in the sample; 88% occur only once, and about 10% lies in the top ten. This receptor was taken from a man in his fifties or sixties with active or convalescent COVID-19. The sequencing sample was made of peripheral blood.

CDR3 sequence reads: CASEDRRYTYEQYF. CDR3 nucleotide sequence: TGTGCCAGCGAAGACAGGAGATATACTTACGAGCAGTACTTC. J is TRBJ2-7 and V is TRBV7-2, with D perhaps TRBD1 (6 bases). The CDR3 runs 14 residues. Germline-derived CDR1 and CDR2 are SGHTA and FQGNSA. Between the trimmed V and J ends, which lost 8 bases and 4 bases, there was a span of 18 bases.